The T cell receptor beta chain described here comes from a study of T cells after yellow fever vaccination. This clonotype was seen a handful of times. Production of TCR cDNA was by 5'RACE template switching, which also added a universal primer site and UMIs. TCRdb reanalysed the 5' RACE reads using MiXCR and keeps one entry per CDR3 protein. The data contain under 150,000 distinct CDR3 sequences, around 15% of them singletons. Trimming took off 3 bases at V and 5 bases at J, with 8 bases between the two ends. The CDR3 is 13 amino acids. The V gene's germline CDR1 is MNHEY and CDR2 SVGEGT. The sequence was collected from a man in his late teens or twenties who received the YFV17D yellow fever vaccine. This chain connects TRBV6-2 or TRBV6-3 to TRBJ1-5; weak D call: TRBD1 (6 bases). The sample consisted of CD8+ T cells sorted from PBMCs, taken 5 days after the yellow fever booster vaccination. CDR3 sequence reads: CASSYGGYQPQHF. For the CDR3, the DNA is TGTGCCAGCAGTTATGGGGGCTATCAGCCCCAGCATTTT.